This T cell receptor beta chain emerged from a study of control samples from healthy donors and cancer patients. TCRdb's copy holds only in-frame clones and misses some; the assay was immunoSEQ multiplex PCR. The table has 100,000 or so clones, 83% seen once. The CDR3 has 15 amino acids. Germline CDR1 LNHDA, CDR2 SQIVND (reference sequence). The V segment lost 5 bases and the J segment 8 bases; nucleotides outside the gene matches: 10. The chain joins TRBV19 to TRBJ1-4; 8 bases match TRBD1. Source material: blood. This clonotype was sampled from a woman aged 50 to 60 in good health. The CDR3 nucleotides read TGTGCCAGTAGTTCTCCAGGGGGCGCCCCGGAAAAACTGTTTTTT. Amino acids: CASSSPGGAPEKLFF.